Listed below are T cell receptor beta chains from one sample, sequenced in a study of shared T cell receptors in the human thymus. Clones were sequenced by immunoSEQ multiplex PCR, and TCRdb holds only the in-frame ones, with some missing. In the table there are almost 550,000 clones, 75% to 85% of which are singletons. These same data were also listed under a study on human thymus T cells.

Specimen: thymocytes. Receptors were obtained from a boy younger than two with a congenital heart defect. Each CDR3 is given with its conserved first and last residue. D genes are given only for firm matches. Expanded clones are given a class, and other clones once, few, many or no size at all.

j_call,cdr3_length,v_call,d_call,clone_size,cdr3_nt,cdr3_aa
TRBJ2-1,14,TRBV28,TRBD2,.,TGTGCCAGCGGGGGACTAGCGGGAGTCAACGAGCAGTTCTTC,CASGGLAGVNEQFF
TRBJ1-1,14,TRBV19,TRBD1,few,TGTGCCAGTAGTTTATCAGGGGGGATCACTGAAGCTTTCTTT,CASSLSGGITEAFF
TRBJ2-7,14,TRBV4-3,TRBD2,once,TGCGCCAGCAGCCAAGTGGGGGGGATCAACGAGCAGTACTTC,CASSQVGGINEQYF
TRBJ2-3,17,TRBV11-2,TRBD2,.,TGTGCCAGCAGCTTCCCCTCAGGGAGCGGGAGAGGAGATACGCAGTATTTT,CASSFPSGSGRGDTQYF
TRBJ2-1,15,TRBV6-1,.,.,TGTGCCAGCAGTGAAGGCCGGCTAGACTACAATGAGCAGTTCTTC,CASSEGRLDYNEQFF
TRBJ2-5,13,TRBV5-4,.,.,TGTGCCAGCAGCGAAGGGGCCCAAGAGACCCAGTACTTC,CASSEGAQETQYF
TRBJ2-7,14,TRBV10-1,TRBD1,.,TGCGCCAGCACCAGGACAGGGGGGCCCTACGAGCAGTACTTC,CASTRTGGPYEQYF
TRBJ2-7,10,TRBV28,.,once,TGTGCCAGCCGGAGGCACGAGCAGTACTTC,CASRRHEQYF
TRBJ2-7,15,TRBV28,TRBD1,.,TGTGCCAGCAGCCCTCAAGGACAGGGTTCTGACGAGCAGTACTTC,CASSPQGQGSDEQYF
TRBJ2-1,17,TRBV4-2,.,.,TGTGCCAGCAGCCAAGATCGAGGAGGGGGCGCGACCAATGAGCAGTTCTTC,CASSQDRGGGATNEQFF